The 8 T cell receptor beta chains reported below all come from one sample, sequenced in a study of cytomegalovirus exposure and HLA in healthy donors. The PCR used 60 Vbeta and 13 Jbeta primers. Profiled with immunoSEQ multiplex PCR; TCRdb holds only in-frame clones, not every one. This repertoire shows about 180,000 clones, over 65% found once; its top ten account for around 2.4%. Sequencing used PBMCs. These receptor sequences come from a man aged 55 to 70 in good health and CMV-seronegative.

The DNA for the CDR3 is TGTGCCACCAGCAGAGTACTTCAGGGGTTGTGGTTGCCCCAGCATTTT. Its translation is CATSRVLQGLWLPQHF. J is TRBJ1-5 and V is TRBV15; a weak D match, TRBD1 (6 bases). This CDR3 region has 16 residues. Trimming removed 1 base from V and 9 bases from J, with 19 bases in between. Germline V lookup: CDR1 LNHNV, CDR2 YYDKDF (reference sequence).

This clone has more than one count but fewer than ten. The chain has TRBV2 and TRBJ2-5; TRBD1 aligns across 10 bases. V shed 4 bases, J shed 0 bases, and the junction held 2 bases outside the gene matches. This CDR3 has 15 amino acids. Germline V CDR1 and CDR2: SNHLY, FYNNEI. CDR3 protein: CASSGDRGNQETQYF. CDR3 nucleotide sequence: TGTGCCAGCAGTGGGGACAGGGGAAACCAAGAGACCCAGTACTTC.

The chain combines TRBV19 with TRBJ1-1; perhaps TRBD1 as D (5 bases). V lost 4 bases and J lost 3, with 15 bases in between. Germline CDR1 is LNHDA and CDR2 is SQIVND (reference sequence). The CDR3 has 15 residues. The CDR3 protein is CASSTRQLRDTEAFF. As DNA, the CDR3 is TGTGCCAGTAGTACCCGACAGCTCCGAGACACTGAAGCTTTCTTT.

The CDR3 sequence is CASSAVARGEQYF. CDR3 nucleotides: TGTGCCAGCAGCGCAGTTGCCCGGGGCGAGCAGTACTTC. The chain uses TRBV2 and TRBJ2-7, with D perhaps TRBD2 (5 bases). CDR1 and CDR2 from the germline V gene are SNHLY and FYNNEI. The CDR3 has 13 amino acids. V gave up 6 bases and J gave up 6 bases, with 15 bases separating them.

The gene calls are TRBV12-5 and TRBJ1-1; maybe TRBD1 (6 bases). CDR1 is LGHNT and CDR2 is FRNRAP in the germline V gene. This CDR3 is 14 amino acids long. V was pared by 4 bases and J by 1 base, with 10 bases between. The CDR3 spells CASGSTGANTEAFF. The CDR3 DNA reads TGTGCTAGTGGTTCGACAGGTGCGAACACTGAAGCTTTCTTT.

This clone was seen a handful of times. The chain employs TRBV7-3 and TRBJ1-5; TRBD1 matches at 8 bases. Germline lookup yields CDR1 SGHTA and CDR2 FQGTGA. With V trimmed by 0 bases and J by 0 bases, 7 bases remained unmatched. There are 18 residues in the CDR3. CDR3 protein: CASSLTHRTGYSNQPQHF. CDR3 nucleotides: TGTGCCAGCAGCTTAACCCACCGGACAGGGTATAGCAATCAGCCCCAGCATTTT.

The chain combines TRBV10-3 with TRBJ1-3; D remains unclear. The germline gives CDR1 ENHRY, CDR2 SYGVKD. The CDR3 extends over 17 amino acids. Trimming took 3 bases from V and 4 from J, leaving 19 bases between them. DNA for the CDR3: TGTGCCATCAGTGAACGGGGTCTAGGCATGGGGGGAAACACCATATATTTT. Protein: CAISERGLGMGGNTIYF.

This clone was recorded once. The chain uses TRBV5-4 and TRBJ1-2, with 7 bases matching TRBD1. V lost 3 bases to trimming and J lost 7 bases; unmatched junction nucleotides: 6. The length of the CDR3 is 13 residues. Germline CDR1 SGHNT, CDR2 YYREEE (reference sequence). The CDR3 coding sequence is TGTGCCAGCAGCTCCTATGACAGGGCTGGCTACACCTTC. Translating gives CASSSYDRAGYTF.